Listed below are T cell receptor beta chains from one sample, sequenced in a study of blood T cell repertoires in COVID-19. The data were produced by immunoSEQ multiplex PCR, yet TCRdb's version contains in-frame clones alone and is incomplete. Among about 220,000 clones, 80% to 90% were seen once, and the ten largest hold under 15%. Sequencing input: PBMCs or T cells enriched from blood (not recorded which). These receptors were collected from a woman between 50 and 59 years old with acute COVID-19. The CDR3 runs from the conserved cysteine through the conserved F or W. The order of the fields is V gene, clone size, J gene, D gene, CDR3 DNA, CDR3 protein. A D gene is named only where the DNA matches it firmly. A clone size is listed for some rows: how often the clone was seen (once, few, many), or a class if it is expanded.

>TRBV6-2/TRBV6-3|.|TRBJ2-2|.
TGTGCCAGCACCCCTGGGACTGCGAACACCGGGGAGCTGTTTTTT
CASTPGTANTGELFF
>TRBV19|.|TRBJ2-3|.
TGTGCCAGTAGTACCCAACCCGGACTGATAGGAGATACGCAGTATTTT
CASSTQPGLIGDTQYF
>TRBV6-5|.|TRBJ2-7|.
TGTGCCAGCAGTTACGAGGCTGAAGACTACGAGCAGTACTTC
CASSYEAEDYEQYF
>TRBV10-3|.|TRBJ2-7|.
TGTGCCATCGGAGTCTCCTACGAGCAGTACTTC
CAIGVSYEQYF
>TRBV27|.|TRBJ1-5|TRBD1
TGTGCCAGCAGTCCGCACCCGGACAGGGATAGCAATCAGCCCCAGCATTTT
CASSPHPDRDSNQPQHF
>TRBV5-1|once|TRBJ2-1|TRBD2
TGCGCCAGCACCCGACTAGCGGGAGATAACAATGAGCAGTTCTTC
CASTRLAGDNNEQFF
>TRBV2|.|TRBJ1-1|.
TGTGCCAGCACCTGGACAGTCATGAACACTGAAGCTTTCTTT
CASTWTVMNTEAFF
>TRBV11-2|.|TRBJ1-1|.
TGTGCCATAGTCGGGGGGGGTTGGTACACTGAAGCTTTCTTT
CAIVGGGWYTEAFF
>TRBV2|.|TRBJ1-2|.
TGTGCCAGCAGAGAGGGCGCGGTCCTCTATGGCTACACCTTC
CASREGAVLYGYTF
>TRBV6-2/TRBV6-3|.|TRBJ2-1|TRBD2
TGTGCCAGCAGTGGGCTCGCGGGAGTGAGCAATGAGCAGTTCTTC
CASSGLAGVSNEQFF
>TRBV28|.|TRBJ2-7|TRBD1
TGTGCCAGCAGCCATTCCGGGACAGGGGGCGGGGAGCAGTACTTC
CASSHSGTGGGEQYF
>TRBV5-1|.|TRBJ2-7|.
TGCGCCAGCAGCTTGCTACAGGGAAAGGCCTACGAGCAGTACTTC
CASSLLQGKAYEQYF
>TRBV7-2|.|TRBJ1-2|.
TGTGCCAGCAGCTCAGACAGGACCCGACTTGGCTACACCTTC
CASSSDRTRLGYTF
>TRBV5-1|.|TRBJ1-1|TRBD1
TGCGCCAGCAGCTTCCGGGACAGGGGGCCGGCTTTCTTT
CASSFRDRGPAFF
>TRBV4-1|.|TRBJ2-7|TRBD2
TGCGCCAGCAGCCAAGGACAACTAGCGGGAGACGAGCAGTACTTC
CASSQGQLAGDEQYF
>TRBV7-6|.|TRBJ2-2|TRBD1
TGTGCCAGCAGCTTCTATACCGGGACAGCGAACACCGGGGAGCTGTTTTTT
CASSFYTGTANTGELFF
>TRBV6-5|once|TRBJ2-7|.
TGTGCCAGCAGGTCCCCATTCCACTACGAGCAGTACTTC
CASRSPFHYEQYF